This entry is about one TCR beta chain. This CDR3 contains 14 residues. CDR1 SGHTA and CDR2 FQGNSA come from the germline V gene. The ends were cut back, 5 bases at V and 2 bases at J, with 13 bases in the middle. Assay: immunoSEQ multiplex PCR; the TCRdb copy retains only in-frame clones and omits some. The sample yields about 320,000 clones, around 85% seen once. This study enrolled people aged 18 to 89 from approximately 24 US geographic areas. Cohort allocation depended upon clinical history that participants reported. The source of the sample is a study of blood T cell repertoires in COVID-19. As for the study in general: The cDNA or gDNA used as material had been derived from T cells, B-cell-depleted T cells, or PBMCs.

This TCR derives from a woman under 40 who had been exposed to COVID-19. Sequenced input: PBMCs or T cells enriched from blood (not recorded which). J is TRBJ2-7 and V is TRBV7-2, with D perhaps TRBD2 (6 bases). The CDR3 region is CASSGDLATYEQYF. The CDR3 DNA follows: TGTGCCAGCAGCGGGGACCTAGCGACCTACGAGCAGTACTTC.